This TCR beta chain was captured by sequencing in a study of blood T cells in healthy people across ages. Collection of ten milliliters of peripheral blood was performed for each donor. Each sample gave at least 7 million isolated PBMCs. The CDR3 consists of 14 residues. V lost 3 bases and J 3 bases, leaving 11 bases between the germline ends. The V gene's germline CDR1 is DFQATT and CDR2 SNEGSKA (reference sequence). A J-beta primer mix and a sample-barcoded 5' primer were used in a second PCR of roughly 7 to 12 cycles. TCRdb itself ran the 5' RACE reads through MiXCR, one entry per CDR3 protein. The table records hundreds of thousands of distinct CDR3 sequences, roughly 25% of them present only once. The same data also went into a second study, on T cells of mothers and their children. That work contributes: Some 2.7 million TCR beta reads per child versus over 9 million per mother.

V and J are TRBV20-1 and TRBJ2-2; no reliable D call. The source of this sequence is a boy aged 10-17 years in good health. The sample was blood. As DNA, the CDR3 is TGCAGTGCTAGGCCCAGGCGGCACACCGGGGAGCTGTTTTTT. Protein sequence: CSARPRRHTGELFF.